The entry below gives a single T cell receptor beta chain sequence along with its context. No antigen is known for it. Assay: immunoSEQ multiplex PCR; the TCRdb copy retains only in-frame clones and omits some. The table has roughly 250,000 clones, 70% seen once; the top ten hold 15% to 17%. Germline trimming cut 2 bases from V and 5 bases from J; bases unmatched to any gene: 3. Per the germline V gene, CDR1 is SGHVS and CDR2 is FQNEAQ. CDR3 length: 14 residues. This record comes from a study of cytotoxic CD8 clonotypes in ibrutinib-treated CLL. Study information: Among the samples, the mean was about 260,000 productive templates and roughly 94,000 productive rearrangements. Findings and limits, study-wide: The study found clonality rose at ibrutinib response, then fell toward baseline at progression.

The V gene is TRBV7-8, the J gene TRBJ2-3; TRBD2 agrees at 8 bases. The sequencing here drew on PBMCs, taken after 24 months of ibrutinib treatment. The receptor's source is a human donor with chronic lymphocytic leukemia. The CDR3 sequence is CASSLSGGIDTQYF. The CDR3 nucleotides are TGTGCCAGCAGCTTATCGGGAGGGATAGATACGCAGTATTTT.